This TCR beta chain stems from a study of T cells after somatic rescue of genetic block. Only in-frame clones appear in the TCRdb table, and some are missing; sequencing was by immunoSEQ multiplex PCR. The repertoire holds 10,000 to 15,000 clones, with 71% as singletons. The CDR3 runs to 18 residues. V dropped 1 base and J dropped 7; count of bases not matched to a gene: 17. The germline CDR1 and CDR2 sequences are SQVTM and ANQGSEA. This clonotype was obtained from a boy under 18. V is TRBV29-1 and J is TRBJ2-5; 11 nucleotides agree with TRBD2. What was sequenced was peripheral blood mononuclear cells (PBMCs). The DNA for the CDR3 is TGCAGCGTTGAAGGACCTATCACTAGCGGGAGACGCCCTGGGACCCAGTACTTC. Translating gives CSVEGPITSGRRPGTQYF.